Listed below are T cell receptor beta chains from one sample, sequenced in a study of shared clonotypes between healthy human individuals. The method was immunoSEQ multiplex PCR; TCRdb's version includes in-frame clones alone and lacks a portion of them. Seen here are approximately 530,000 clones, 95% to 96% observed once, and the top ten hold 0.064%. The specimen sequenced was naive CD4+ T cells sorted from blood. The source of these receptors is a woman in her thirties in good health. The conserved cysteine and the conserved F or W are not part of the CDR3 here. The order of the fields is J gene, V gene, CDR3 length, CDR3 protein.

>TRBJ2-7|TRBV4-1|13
ASRYTGDRIYEQY
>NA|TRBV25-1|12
ASSDDVSSYEQY
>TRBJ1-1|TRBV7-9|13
ASSLSLYGGAEAF
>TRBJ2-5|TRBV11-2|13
ASSHTGGLPQTQY
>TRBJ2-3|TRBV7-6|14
ASSLGLAGGPSQQY
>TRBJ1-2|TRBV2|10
ASSGDAPSYT
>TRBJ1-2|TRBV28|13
ASSSYGIGVSGYT
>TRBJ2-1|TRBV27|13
ASSEPGLGLVEQF
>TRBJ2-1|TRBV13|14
ASSLWGGSQRGEQF
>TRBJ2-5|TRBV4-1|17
ASSQADGLAGKKGETQY
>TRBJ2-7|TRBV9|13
ASSVSPGLPYEQY
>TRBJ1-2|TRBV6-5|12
ASSLGDRVRGYT
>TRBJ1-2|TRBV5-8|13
ASSPLDRASSGYT
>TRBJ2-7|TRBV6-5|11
ASSYSERGTVD
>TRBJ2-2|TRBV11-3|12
ASSLAEEDGELF
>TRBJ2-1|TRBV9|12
ASSEQTVVGEQF
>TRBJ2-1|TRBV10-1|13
ASSKLAGGTNEQF
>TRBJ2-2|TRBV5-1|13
ASSIIAGESGELF
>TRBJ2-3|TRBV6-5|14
ASSYGPGLPTDTQY
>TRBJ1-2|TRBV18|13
ASSPLGGVASGYT
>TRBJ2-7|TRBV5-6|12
ASSLLGGGDEQY
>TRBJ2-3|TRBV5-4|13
ASSSTSGNTDTQY
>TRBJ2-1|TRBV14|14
ASSPSWLAGSNEQF
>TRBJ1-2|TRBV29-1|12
SVDNRPSNYGYT
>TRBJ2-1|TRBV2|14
ASSSAGRLAGGERF
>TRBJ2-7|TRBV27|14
ASSPPRRAGTYEQY
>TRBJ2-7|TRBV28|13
ASSLWRGSSYEQY
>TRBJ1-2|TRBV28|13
ASRITGTANYGYT
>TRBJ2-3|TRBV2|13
ASTEQSANTDTQY
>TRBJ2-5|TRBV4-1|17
ASSQMGLRTSDNRETQY
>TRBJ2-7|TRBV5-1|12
ASSLDRAVYEQY
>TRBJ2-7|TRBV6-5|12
ASSYRARPYEQY
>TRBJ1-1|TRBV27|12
ASSFHRGNTEAF